A single T cell receptor (beta chain) is shown here with its context. In the original workflow: Amplified reference gene primers provided the basis for estimating nucleated cell counts. Using immunoSEQ multiplex PCR, the repertoire was profiled, and TCRdb retains in-frame clones only, with some absent. For V, J and clone size, that table is used; D and trimming come from the DNA. The sample has 200,000 to 250,000 clones, almost 90% seen once. Trimming cost V 4 bases and J 8 bases, with 12 bases left between them. Germline-derived CDR1 and CDR2 are SQVTM and ANQGSEA. The CDR3 has 13 residues. The source of the sample is a study of blood T cell repertoires in COVID-19. Study-level background: Specimens from acute and convalescent COVID-19 originated in the United States, Italy and Spain. Sources were T cells, B-cell-depleted T cells, or PBMCs; the material itself was cDNA or gDNA.

This TCR came from a woman aged 55 to 70 with acute or convalescent COVID-19. V gene TRBV29-1 combines with J gene TRBJ1-6; a possible D gene is TRBD1 (5 bases). Sequencing was done on a sample of peripheral blood. CDR3 residues: CSVARGVDSPLHF. Here the CDR3 DNA reads TGCAGCGTTGCAAGGGGCGTTGATTCACCCCTCCACTTT.